A single sample gave rise to the 17 T cell receptor beta chains below, sequenced in a study of blood T cell repertoires in COVID-19. The method was immunoSEQ multiplex PCR; TCRdb's version includes in-frame clones alone and lacks a portion of them. The table has 57,000 or so clones, roughly 83% seen once. The sample was peripheral blood. The receptor source for this set is a man in his 70s with active COVID-19.

This sequence joins TRBV7-8 and TRBJ1-5; 11 bases are a match to TRBD1. The J segment lost 0 bases and the V segment lost 4 bases, leaving 5 bases of the junction unmatched. Germline CDR1 reads SGHVS; CDR2 reads FQNEAQ. The CDR3 has 17 amino acids. CDR3 sequence: CASSSDRGLYSNQPQHF. DNA for the CDR3: TGTGCCAGCAGCTCGGACAGGGGGCTTTATAGCAATCAGCCCCAGCATTTT. Full variable domain (missing parts from reference TRBV7-8 and TRBJ1-5): GAGVSQSPRYKVAKRGQDVALRCDPISGHVSLFWYQQALGQGPEFLTYFQNEAQLDKSGLPSDRFFAERPEGSVSTLKIQRTQQEDSAVYLCASSSDRGLYSNQPQHFGDGTRLSIL.

The rearrangement links TRBV7-3 to TRBJ2-1, with D perhaps TRBD2 (5 bases). Deletions cut 5 bases from V and 5 bases from J, with 10 bases between. The germline V gene encodes CDR1 SGHTA and CDR2 FQGTGA. The CDR3 totals 13 residues. This CDR3 is CASSADGNNEQFF. The CDR3 DNA reads TGTGCCAGCAGCGCCGACGGGAACAATGAGCAGTTCTTC.

The rearrangement uses TRBV4-3 and TRBJ2-1, with D possibly being TRBD1 (5 bases). CDR3 length: 15 amino acids. In germline, CDR1 is LGHNA, CDR2 YSLEER. V dropped 3 bases and J dropped 4 bases, with 13 bases sitting between them. The chain's CDR3 is CASSHESGSYNEQFF. The DNA for the CDR3 is TGCGCCAGCAGCCATGAATCAGGGTCGTACAATGAGCAGTTCTTC.

The rearrangement joins TRBV20-1 to TRBJ1-1; D might be TRBD1 (5 bases). V shed 5 bases and J shed 6 bases, with 7 bases lying between them. The germline gives CDR1 DFQATT, CDR2 SNEGSKA (reference sequence). The CDR3 runs 10 residues. In nucleotides, the CDR3 is TGCAGTGCTTCCAGGGCTGAAGCTTTCTTT. Protein product: CSASRAEAFF.

The rearrangement joins TRBV3-1 (or the pseudogene TRBV3-2) to TRBJ1-2, with D perhaps matching TRBD1 (6 bases). V lost 1 base to trimming and J lost 7 bases, with 13 bases between them. Germline CDR1 reads LGHDT; CDR2 reads YNNKEL (reference sequence). The CDR3 covers 14 residues. The CDR3 loop is CASSQVRQAFGYTF. The DNA for the CDR3 is TGTGCCAGCAGCCAAGTGCGACAGGCATTTGGCTACACCTTC.

The V call is TRBV28, the J call TRBJ2-7, with 10 positions matching TRBD1. Germline values: CDR1 MDHEN, CDR2 SYDVKM. The CDR3 length is 18 residues. Trimming took 4 bases from V and 2 from J; bases not matched to a gene: 14. The CDR3 DNA reads as TGTGCCAGCAGTTCTCGACGATACCGGGACAGGGGCACCTACGAGCAGTACTTC. It translates to CASSSRRYRDRGTYEQYF.

The V gene is TRBV7-9, the J gene TRBJ1-1; 12 bases are shared with TRBD1. The germline CDR1 and CDR2 sequences are SEHNR and FQNEAQ (reference sequence). With V trimmed by 3 bases and J by 4 bases, 3 bases remained unmatched. CDR3 length equals 15 residues. The DNA of the CDR3 is TGTGCCAGCAGCTTGGGGACAGGGGGCGGCACTGAAGCTTTCTTT. Its protein product is CASSLGTGGGTEAFF.

This rearrangement joins TRBV29-1 to TRBJ2-5; 7 bases are shared with TRBD1. The CDR3 totals 14 residues. After removal of 5 bases from V and 4 bases from J, the junction contained 10 bases not matched to a gene. Germline CDR1 SQVTM, CDR2 ANQGSEA. The CDR3 nucleotides are TGCAGCGTTCGACAGGGTCAGAGGGGAGAGACCCAGTACTTC. Translated: CSVRQGQRGETQYF.

This clone was seen just once. The genes are TRBV3-1 (or the pseudogene TRBV3-2) and TRBJ2-7; no clear D. The germline V gene encodes CDR1 LGHDT and CDR2 YNNKEL (reference sequence). V lost 1 base to trimming and J lost 5 bases, with 9 bases between them. This CDR3 has 13 residues. CDR3 DNA: TGTGCCAGCAGCCAAGGGGCGCCAAACGAGCAGTACTTC. Translated, it gives CASSQGAPNEQYF.

The CDR3 bases are TGTGCCAGCTCACCACTTCGCAGGGGGCCTGGAAACACCATATATTTT. It codes for CASSPLRRGPGNTIYF. This chain links TRBV18 with TRBJ1-3, with TRBD1 matching over 8 bases. The V gene's germline CDR1 is KGHSH and CDR2 LQKENI. The V segment lost 1 base and the J segment 2 bases; nucleotides outside the gene matches: 4. CDR3 size: 16 residues.

The V gene is TRBV6-1, the J gene TRBJ2-5; tentative D call: TRBD2 (6 bases). V lost 3 bases and J lost 1, with 12 bases in between. The CDR3 covers 15 residues. Germline CDR1 reads MNHNS; CDR2 reads SASEGT. In DNA, the CDR3 is TGTGCCAGCAGTGACAAGGTTAGCGGCCAAGAGACCCAGTACTTC. As protein: CASSDKVSGQETQYF.

The rearrangement links TRBV3-1 (or the pseudogene TRBV3-2) to TRBJ1-1, with D perhaps matching TRBD1 (6 bases). From germline, CDR1 is LGHDT and CDR2 YNNKEL (reference sequence). Trimming stripped 4 bases from V and 7 bases from J, with 19 bases between. The CDR3 sequence is 15 residues long. CDR3 DNA: TGTGCCAGCAGCCTCCGGACAGCTGGGAGTAGTGAAGCTTTCTTT. Translation gives CASSLRTAGSSEAFF.

The rearrangement joins TRBV7-9 to TRBJ1-1, with no clear D. This CDR3 has 12 amino acids. V gave up 11 bases and J gave up 4 bases, with 14 bases separating them. The V gene's germline CDR1 is SEHNR and CDR2 FQNEAQ (reference sequence). The CDR3 DNA is TGTGCCGGAGGAGGGAAGGGCACTGAAGCTTTCTTT. Its protein is CAGGGKGTEAFF.

This clone appeared once. This chain links TRBV12-3 or TRBV12-4 with TRBJ2-1; 9 bases match TRBD2. This CDR3 comprises 13 residues. V lost 4 bases and J lost 7; bases outside the gene matches: 2. CDR3 residues: CASSYSGSNEQFF. The DNA of the CDR3 is TGTGCCAGCAGTTATAGCGGGAGTAATGAGCAGTTCTTC.

The CDR3 sequence is CASSFTGLGTEAFF. In DNA, the CDR3 is TGTGCCAGCAGCTTTACAGGGTTGGGCACTGAAGCTTTCTTT. V gene TRBV7-2 combines with J gene TRBJ1-1; tentatively, D is TRBD1 (6 bases). The CDR3 extends over 14 amino acids. V was trimmed by 3 bases and J by 4 bases, leaving 12 bases between them. Per the germline V gene, CDR1 is SGHTA and CDR2 is FQGNSA.

The V call is TRBV7-2, the J call TRBJ2-3, with D maybe TRBD2 (5 bases). The length of the CDR3 is 13 residues. The ends were cut back, 5 bases at V and 5 bases at J, with 11 bases in the middle. Germline V CDR1 and CDR2: SGHTA, FQGNSA. CDR3: CASSVIEGDTQYF. The CDR3 nucleotides are TGTGCCAGCAGCGTCATAGAGGGAGATACGCAGTATTTT.

This clone was recorded once. This chain joins TRBV7-2 and TRBJ1-1; TRBD1 is a possible D gene (6 bases). The length of the CDR3 is 13 residues. The germline V and J ends were trimmed by 5 bases and 3 bases, with 10 bases remaining between them. From germline, CDR1 is SGHTA and CDR2 FQGNSA. In DNA, the CDR3 is TGTGCCAGCAGCGTACAGGGTTACACTGAAGCTTTCTTT. Translated: CASSVQGYTEAFF.